These 13 T cell receptor beta chains came from one sample sequenced in a study of blood T cell repertoires in COVID-19. Using immunoSEQ multiplex PCR, the repertoire was profiled, and TCRdb retains in-frame clones only, with some absent. The sample records around 220,000 clones, over 75% being singletons. The specimen was PBMCs or T cells enriched from blood (not recorded which). Receptor source: a woman in her 40s with acute COVID-19.

CDR3 residues: CASSETGDPSQPQHF. The CDR3 DNA reads TGTGCCAGCAGCGAGACAGGAGACCCATCCCAGCCCCAGCATTTT. V gene TRBV9 combines with J gene TRBJ1-5; possible D gene TRBD1, 6 bases. The CDR3 length is 15 residues. Germline V gene lookup returns CDR1 SGDLS and CDR2 YYNGEE. Trimming took 3 bases from V and 7 from J, leaving 17 bases between them. Full variable domain (missing parts from reference TRBV9 and TRBJ1-5): DSGVTQTPKHLITATGQRVTLRCSPRSGDLSVYWYQQSLDQGLQFLIQYYNGEERAKGNILERFSAQQFPDLHSELNLSSLELGDSALYFCASSETGDPSQPQHFGDGTRLSIL.

The sample holds one count of this clone. The rearrangement joins TRBV11-1 to TRBJ2-1, with 7 bases lining up with TRBD2. CDR1 and CDR2 (germline): SGHAT, FQDESV (reference sequence). J was trimmed by 7 bases and V by 2 bases; bases with no gene match: 5. The CDR3 is 14 amino acids. The CDR3 reads CASSLRAGRNEQFF. In nucleotides, the CDR3 is TGTGCCAGCAGCTTACGAGCGGGGAGGAATGAGCAGTTCTTC.

This clone showed up just a few times. The rearrangement uses TRBV6-4 and TRBJ2-2; TRBD1 agrees at 11 bases. V dropped 2 bases and J dropped 4; count of bases not matched to a gene: 0. Germline V gene data show CDR1 as MRHNA and CDR2 as SNTAGT. The CDR3 totals 15 residues. Here the CDR3 DNA reads TGTGCCAGCAGTGACGGGACAGGGGGCACCGGGGAGCTGTTTTTT. Encoded protein: CASSDGTGGTGELFF.

This chain links TRBV12-3 or TRBV12-4 with TRBJ1-1; no clear D. V lost 3 bases, J lost 4 bases, and 3 bases lay in between. The CDR3 contains 11 residues. The CDR3 is CASSLSTEAFF. CDR3 in DNA: TGTGCCAGCAGTTTGAGCACTGAAGCTTTCTTT.

This clone was detected many times. This chain uses TRBV29-1 with TRBJ1-1; the D is unclear. V was clipped by 4 bases and J by 11 bases, with 14 bases between them. The CDR3 runs 11 residues. CDR1 is SQVTM, CDR2 ANQGSEA, per germline. The CDR3, as DNA: TGCAGCGTTGGAGGGTCCGGGAGGGCTTTCTTT. Its translation is CSVGGSGRAFF.

The chain combines TRBV19 with TRBJ1-2, with D perhaps matching TRBD1 (6 bases). The CDR3 covers 14 residues. The V end lost 5 bases, the J end lost 4 bases, and 14 bases lay between the germline ends. The germline gives CDR1 LNHDA, CDR2 SQIVND (reference sequence). CDR3 nucleotides: TGTGCCAGTAGTCCAGGACAGCGAGGCTATGGCTACACCTTC. Its protein is CASSPGQRGYGYTF.

This sequence joins TRBV9 and TRBJ1-5; D not certain. This CDR3 region has 14 residues. V dropped 3 bases and J dropped 0 bases, with 7 bases sitting between them. Germline assignment: CDR1 SGDLS and CDR2 YYNGEE. The DNA for the CDR3 is TGTGCCAGCAGCGGCAGTAATAGCAATCAGCCCCAGCATTTT. Encoded protein: CASSGSNSNQPQHF. The entire variable domain, with the rest obtained from reference TRBV9 and TRBJ1-5, is as follows: DSGVTQTPKHLITATGQRVTLRCSPRSGDLSVYWYQQSLDQGLQFLIQYYNGEERAKGNILERFSAQQFPDLHSELNLSSLELGDSALYFCASSGSNSNQPQHFGDGTRLSIL.

The chain joins TRBV4-1 to TRBJ2-1; 8 bases are a match to TRBD2. The CDR3 extends over 17 amino acids. In germline, CDR1 is MGHRA, CDR2 YSYEKL. V lost 6 bases and J lost 7; bases outside the gene matches: 17. CDR3 sequence reads: CASSIAVLSGGSNEQFF. In DNA, the CDR3 is TGCGCCAGCAGTATAGCGGTTCTATCGGGAGGGTCTAATGAGCAGTTCTTC.

The V call is TRBV3-1 (or the pseudogene TRBV3-2), the J call TRBJ1-4; 9 nucleotides line up with TRBD1. The germline V gene has CDR1 LGHDT and CDR2 YNNKEL (reference sequence). The V and J ends lost 2 bases and 5 bases, in that order; junction bases with no gene match: 3. CDR3 length: 15 residues. The CDR3 region has the DNA TGTGCCAGCAGCCAATCGGGACAGGGAAATGAAAAACTGTTTTTT. This sequence encodes CASSQSGQGNEKLFF.

The chain links TRBV4-1 to TRBJ2-2; 10 bases line up with TRBD1. This CDR3 is built from 16 residues. With V trimmed by 4 bases and J by 7 bases, 9 bases remained unmatched. Germline V lookup: CDR1 MGHRA, CDR2 YSYEKL. CDR3 DNA sequence: TGCGCCAGCAGCCGAGACAGGGGGCTTTTTGACGGGGAGCTGTTTTTT. This sequence encodes CASSRDRGLFDGELFF.

This chain uses TRBV4-2 with TRBJ1-1; tentatively, D is TRBD1 (6 bases). With 1 base removed from V and 7 bases from J, the gap between germline ends came to 10 bases. The germline V gene encodes CDR1 LGHNA and CDR2 YNFKEQ. This CDR3 comprises 13 residues. CDR3 sequence reads: CASSQGTVHEAFF. The DNA of the CDR3 is TGTGCCAGCAGCCAAGGGACAGTTCATGAAGCTTTCTTT.

The chain uses TRBV5-1 and TRBJ1-2, with 10 bases aligning to TRBD1. CDR3 length: 15 residues. The V and J ends lost 4 bases and 1 base, in that order; junction bases with no gene match: 4. CDR1 is SGHRS, CDR2 YFSETQ, per germline. DNA of the CDR3: TGCGCCAGCAGCCCAGGACAGGGGGATAACTATGGCTACACCTTC. It encodes CASSPGQGDNYGYTF. Looking up the rest from reference TRBV5-1 and TRBJ1-2 gives the full variable domain: KAGVTQTPRYLIKTRGQQVTLSCSPISGHRSVSWYQQTPGQGLQFLFEYFSETQRNKGNFPGRFSGRQFSNSRSEMNVSTLELGDSALYLCASSPGQGDNYGYTFGSGTRLTVV.

The chain uses TRBV7-2 and TRBJ1-5; D is ambiguous. The CDR3 length is 14 residues. Between the trimmed V and J ends, which lost 2 bases and 5 bases, there was a span of 10 bases. CDR1 and CDR2 from the germline V gene are SGHTA and FQGNSA. The CDR3 spells CASSLFKEDQPQHF. The DNA of the CDR3 is TGTGCCAGCAGCTTATTCAAGGAGGATCAGCCCCAGCATTTT.